This T cell receptor beta chain comes out of a study of beta chain features in type 1 diabetes. Whole-study context: Cell yields, gender and age were comparable in patients and healthy donors.

Comment on this clone: What it binds is not known.

Expressed TCRB transcripts got sequenced, as all isolated RNA was reverse transcribed. About 3.4 million reads on average were seen across naive, central memory and regulatory T cell samples. TCRdb's copy holds only in-frame clones and misses some; the assay was immunoSEQ multiplex PCR. The table records around 600,000 clones, around 12% of them present only once. From germline, CDR1 is ENHRY and CDR2 SYGVKD. The V gene end was trimmed by 7 bases and the J gene end by 6 bases; junction bases not matched to a gene: 2. CDR3 size: 13 residues. Findings and limits, study-wide: Moderate yet significant TCRB CDR3 shortening was seen in Type 1 diabetes patients in all four CD4+ subsets. TCRB repertoires of naive, central memory and Treg cells appeared more similar among patients than among healthy donors. Reads derived from cDNA could over-represent cells showing high TCR expression.

V gene TRBV10-3 combines with J gene TRBJ2-3; 12 nucleotides line up with TRBD2. This sequence originates from a man between 25 and 39 years old with type 1 diabetes. The material sequenced was naive CD4+ T cells from blood. Here the CDR3 reads CAITGTSGDTQYF. CDR3 nucleotide sequence: TGTGCCATCACGGGGACTAGCGGGGATACGCAGTATTTT.